This T cell receptor beta chain appears in the sequencing data of a study of cytomegalovirus exposure and HLA in healthy donors. Whole-study findings and limits: No immune exposure information besides CMV serostatus was available. The majority of CMV-associated TCR beta chains were reported as apparently HLA-restricted in a later analysis. Later analysis revealed greater clonal expansion in HLA-associated TCR beta chains than in equally common others. Through in vitro validation, a few CMV-associated chains were shown to be specific for CMV antigens.

CDR3 size: 13 residues. Germline V gene data show CDR1 as MDHEN and CDR2 as SYDVKM. V shed 2 bases and J shed 4 bases, with 8 bases lying between them. A multiplex PCR was run with 60 Vbeta primers and 13 Jbeta primers. Sequencing used immunoSEQ multiplex PCR; TCRdb keeps in-frame clones, though not all of them. The sample has roughly 58,000 clones; 83% are singletons. This clone has more than one count but fewer than ten. Its cognate antigen is unknown. Sequences were obtained from PBMCs. This chain uses TRBV28 with TRBJ1-2; D is possibly TRBD1 (6 bases). The sequence came from a human donor in good health. Here the CDR3 DNA reads TGTGCCAGCAGTTTAGGACAGTTCTATGGCTACACCTTC. Protein product: CASSLGQFYGYTF.